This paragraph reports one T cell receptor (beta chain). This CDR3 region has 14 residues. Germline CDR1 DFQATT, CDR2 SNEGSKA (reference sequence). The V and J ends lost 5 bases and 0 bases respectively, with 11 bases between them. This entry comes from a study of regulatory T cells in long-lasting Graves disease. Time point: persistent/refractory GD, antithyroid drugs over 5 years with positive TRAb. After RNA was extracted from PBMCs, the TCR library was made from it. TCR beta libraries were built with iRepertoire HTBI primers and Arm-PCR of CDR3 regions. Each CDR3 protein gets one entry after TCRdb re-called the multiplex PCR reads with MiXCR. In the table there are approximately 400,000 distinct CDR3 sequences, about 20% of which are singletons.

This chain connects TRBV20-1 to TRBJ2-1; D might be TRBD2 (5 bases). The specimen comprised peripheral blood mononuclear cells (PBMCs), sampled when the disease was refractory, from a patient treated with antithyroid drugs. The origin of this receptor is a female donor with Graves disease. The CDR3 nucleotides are TGCAGTGCTGGTAGCGCGAGCTCCTACAATGAGCAGTTCTTC. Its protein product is CSAGSASSYNEQFF.